Below, 26 T cell receptor beta chains from the same sample are listed, as sequenced in a study of T cell clonotyping in hematopoietic cell transplantation. Documented time point: recipient sample about 28 days before transplant, after cytoreduction. Assay: immunoSEQ multiplex PCR; the TCRdb copy retains only in-frame clones and omits some. The sample lists 6,700 or so clones, 95% to 97% occurring once. Sequences were derived from peripheral blood mononuclear cells, sampled before stem cell transplant. The receptors shown here come from a man aged 65 to 85 with acute myeloid leukemia. Some clones in this sample may be carry-over from other donors' samples.

The CDR3 reads CASSVTGRLSYTQYF. In DNA, the CDR3 is TGTGCCAGTAGTGTCACGGGACGGCTCTCGTATACGCAGTATTTT. The J gene is TRBJ2-3, the V gene TRBV19; D may match TRBD1 or TRBD2 (5 bases each). Trimming left V 5 bases short and J 7 bases short, with 19 bases between. This CDR3 contains 15 residues. Germline V gene data show CDR1 as LNHDA and CDR2 as SQIVND (reference sequence).

The rearrangement joins TRBV19 to TRBJ1-5; weak D call: TRBD1 (5 bases). Trimming took 3 bases from V and 4 from J, leaving 16 bases between them. The length of the CDR3 is 16 residues. The germline V gene encodes CDR1 LNHDA and CDR2 SQIVND (reference sequence). The CDR3 here is CASSMARGVGNQPQHF. CDR3 sequence (DNA): TGTGCCAGTAGTATGGCTCGGGGGGTAGGGAATCAGCCCCAGCATTTT.

This chain uses TRBV7-9 with TRBJ2-1; 12 bases are a match to TRBD2. V dropped 5 bases and J dropped 6; count of bases not matched to a gene: 8. The CDR3 totals 16 residues. CDR1 is SEHNR and CDR2 is FQNEAQ in the germline V gene (reference sequence). In nucleotides, the CDR3 is TGTGCCAGCAGCCCGCGGACTAGCGGGGTCGGCAATGAGCAGTTCTTC. Protein sequence: CASSPRTSGVGNEQFF. The whole variable domain, remainder taken from reference TRBV7-9 and TRBJ2-1, is DTGVSQNPRHKITKRGQNVTFRCDPISEHNRLYWYRQTLGQGPEFLTYFQNEAQLEKSRLLSDRFSAERPKGSFSTLEIQRTEQGDSAMYLCASSPRTSGVGNEQFFGPGTRLTVL.

This chain links TRBV28 with TRBJ1-5; no clear D. With 5 bases removed from V and 5 bases from J, the gap between germline ends came to 16 bases. The CDR3 spans 15 residues. Germline loops: CDR1 MDHEN, CDR2 SYDVKM. CDR3 sequence reads: CASSPPGGRDQPQHF. The DNA for the CDR3 is TGTGCCAGCAGTCCCCCAGGAGGGAGGGATCAGCCCCAGCATTTT.

V gene TRBV19 combines with J gene TRBJ1-5; D might be TRBD1 (6 bases). The germline V gene has CDR1 LNHDA and CDR2 SQIVND (reference sequence). V was clipped by 5 bases and J by 3 bases, with 14 bases between them. The length of the CDR3 is 15 residues. The CDR3 reads CASSGQTGPNQPQHF. The CDR3 DNA reads TGTGCCAGTAGTGGGCAAACAGGGCCCAATCAGCCCCAGCATTTT.

V usage is TRBV10-3 and J usage is TRBJ2-7; no clear D gene. Per germline, CDR1 ENHRY and CDR2 SYGVKD. The CDR3 covers 12 residues. V was clipped by 0 bases and J by 2 bases, with 2 bases between them. The CDR3 loop reads CAISESPYEQYF. The CDR3 DNA sequence: TGTGCCATCAGTGAGTCGCCCTACGAGCAGTACTTC.

The rearrangement links TRBV10-3 to TRBJ2-5, with D perhaps being TRBD1 or TRBD2 (6 bases each). Trimming pared 5 bases from V and 10 bases from J, leaving 11 bases between. This CDR3 comprises 11 residues. Germline CDR1 reads ENHRY; CDR2 reads SYGVKD. The DNA of the CDR3 is TGTGCCATCAGTATGGGGGGCATCCAGTACTTC. It codes for CAISMGGIQYF.

This sequence joins TRBV6-1 and TRBJ1-6; TRBD1 is a possible D gene (6 bases). Trimming pared 4 bases from V and 4 bases from J, leaving 11 bases between. The length of the CDR3 is 15 residues. The V gene's germline CDR1 is MNHNS and CDR2 SASEGT. In DNA, the CDR3 is TGTGCCAGCAGTGGGACACAGGGATATAATTCACCCCTCCACTTT. Translation gives CASSGTQGYNSPLHF.

CDR3 sequence (DNA): TGTGCCAGCAGCTCGGAAGTTGCCTACGAGCAGTACTTC. Its protein is CASSSEVAYEQYF. The chain is built from TRBV11-3 and TRBJ2-7; D not resolved. V lost 4 bases, J lost 2 bases, and 9 bases lay in between. Germline V gene lookup returns CDR1 SGHNT and CDR2 YENEEA. The CDR3 length is 13 residues.

The V call is TRBV5-4, the J call TRBJ2-7; D is unresolved. The CDR3 runs 14 residues. The germline V gene has CDR1 SGHNT and CDR2 YYREEE (reference sequence). V lost 2 bases to trimming and J lost 0 bases, with 9 bases between them. The CDR3, as DNA: TGTGCCAGCAGCTTTTCCGGGTTCTCCTACGAGCAGTACTTC. Its protein product is CASSFSGFSYEQYF.

The chain joins TRBV7-3 to TRBJ2-7; 7 bases are shared with TRBD2. Germline CDR1 is SGHTA and CDR2 is FQGTGA. The trim removed 2 bases at V and 9 bases at J, leaving 10 bases unmatched. This CDR3 has 14 residues. CDR3 residues: CASSLGLGGELQYF. The CDR3 nucleotides read TGTGCCAGCAGCTTAGGGTTGGGGGGGGAGTTGCAGTACTTC. The full variable domain, rest sourced from reference TRBV7-3 and TRBJ2-7, is GAGVSQTPSNKVTEKGKYVELRCDPISGHTALYWYRQSLGQGPEFLIYFQGTGAADDSGLPNDRFFAVRPEGSVSTLKIQRTERGDSAVYLCASSLGLGGELQYFGPGTRLTVT.

V is TRBV25-1 and J is TRBJ2-7; D might be TRBD1 (7 bases). The germline V and J ends were trimmed by 4 bases and 1 base, with 14 bases remaining between them. This CDR3 is 15 amino acids long. The germline V gene has CDR1 MGHDK and CDR2 SYGVNS. The CDR3 bases are TGTGCCAGCAGTGGGGGGAGGACAGGTTCCTACGAGCAGTACTTC. As protein: CASSGGRTGSYEQYF.

This clone has a single count. This sequence joins TRBV2 and TRBJ2-3; D is unresolved. The CDR3 is 11 residues long. V lost 8 bases to trimming and J lost 7 bases, with 10 bases between them. CDR1 is SNHLY and CDR2 is FYNNEI in the germline V gene. CDR3 residues: CASANTHTQYF. The CDR3 nucleotides are TGTGCCAGCGCCAACACTCATACGCAGTATTTT.

The chain combines TRBV7-3 with TRBJ1-1; 7 bases are shared with TRBD1. The V gene's germline CDR1 is SGHTA and CDR2 FQGTGA. Losses at the gene ends were 6 bases for V and 1 base for J; bases not matched to a gene: 5. CDR3 length: 14 amino acids. The CDR3 DNA reads as TGTGCCAGCAGGTTACAGGGGACGAACACTGAAGCTTTCTTT. It yields the protein CASRLQGTNTEAFF. Drawing the rest from reference TRBV7-3 and TRBJ1-1, the complete variable domain is GAGVSQTPSNKVTEKGKYVELRCDPISGHTALYWYRQSLGQGPEFLIYFQGTGAADDSGLPNDRFFAVRPEGSVSTLKIQRTERGDSAVYLCASRLQGTNTEAFFGQGTRLTVV.

The CDR3 DNA reads TGCGCCAGCAGCATGAATACAGGGACCGAGCAGTACTTC. Translation gives CASSMNTGTEQYF. The chain links TRBV5-1 to TRBJ2-7, with a weak D call TRBD1 (6 bases). The CDR3 is 13 residues long. Germline loops: CDR1 SGHRS, CDR2 YFSETQ. V gave up 4 bases and J gave up 6 bases, with 14 bases separating them.

The rearrangement links TRBV7-7 to TRBJ2-7; a possible D gene is TRBD1 (7 bases). Germline assignment: CDR1 SSHAT and CDR2 FNYEAQ (reference sequence). This CDR3 is 15 amino acids long. Trimming left V 5 bases short and J 4 bases short, with 18 bases between. The CDR3 is CASSRGAGGKYEQYF. The CDR3 DNA is TGTGCCAGCAGCCGCGGGGCAGGGGGAAAGTACGAGCAGTACTTC.

The chain joins TRBV4-1 to TRBJ2-7; TRBD2 aligns across 8 bases. Unmatched junction bases numbered 16, after V lost 0 bases and J lost 9 bases. The CDR3 contains 17 residues. Germline V gene data show CDR1 as MGHRA and CDR2 as YSYEKL. The CDR3, as DNA: TGCGCCAGCAGCCAAGATCCCCCGGGAGGGGGATCTACGGCGCAGTACTTC. Protein sequence: CASSQDPPGGGSTAQYF.

The chain recombines TRBV5-1 with TRBJ2-3, with D hard to call. CDR1 and CDR2 (germline): SGHRS, YFSETQ. V gave up 2 bases and J gave up 2 bases, with 9 bases separating them. The length of the CDR3 is 14 residues. The CDR3 spells CASSFTWDTDTQYF. The CDR3 DNA is TGCGCCAGCAGCTTTACGTGGGACACAGATACGCAGTATTTT. The entire variable domain, with the rest obtained from reference TRBV5-1 and TRBJ2-3, is as follows: KAGVTQTPRYLIKTRGQQVTLSCSPISGHRSVSWYQQTPGQGLQFLFEYFSETQRNKGNFPGRFSGRQFSNSRSEMNVSTLELGDSALYLCASSFTWDTDTQYFGPGTRLTVL.

The V call is TRBV7-8, the J call TRBJ2-7, with unresolved D. V lost 5 bases and J 3 bases, leaving 8 bases between the germline ends. Germline CDR1 reads SGHVS; CDR2 reads FQNEAQ. The CDR3 runs to 12 residues. This CDR3 is CASSPSRYEQYF. In DNA, the CDR3 is TGTGCCAGCAGCCCCAGTCGCTACGAGCAGTACTTC.

This clone was seen just once. V gene TRBV27 combines with J gene TRBJ2-7; 8 bases line up with TRBD1. Germline trimming cut 5 bases from V and 3 bases from J; bases unmatched to any gene: 9. The CDR3 totals 15 residues. Germline CDR1 and CDR2: MNHEY and SMNVEV (reference sequence). CDR3 DNA sequence: TGTGCCAGCAGTCCCGGACAGGGTACTTTCTACGAGCAGTACTTC. Residues: CASSPGQGTFYEQYF.

The chain is built from TRBV5-4 and TRBJ2-1; possible D gene TRBD1, 5 bases. CDR1 is SGHNT and CDR2 is YYREEE in the germline V gene (reference sequence). This CDR3 has 14 amino acids. The ends were cut back, 4 bases at V and 3 bases at J, with 11 bases in the middle. The CDR3 sequence: CASSPHDSYNEQFF. The CDR3 DNA follows: TGTGCCAGCAGCCCCCACGACAGCTACAATGAGCAGTTCTTC.

The chain uses TRBV10-3 and TRBJ2-5; possibly TRBD2 for D (7 bases). The V and J ends lost 8 bases and 5 bases respectively, with 15 bases between them. This CDR3 has 13 residues. CDR1 and CDR2 (germline): ENHRY, SYGVKD. DNA of the CDR3: TGTGCCATCGGGGGGGGGCGCTTGGAGACCCAGTACTTC. Translation gives CAIGGGRLETQYF.

The genes are TRBV19 and TRBJ2-3; no clear D. Trimming removed 4 bases from V and 2 bases from J, with 7 bases in between. The CDR3 covers 13 residues. Germline V CDR1 and CDR2: LNHDA, SQIVND (reference sequence). The CDR3 is CASSTRYTDTQYF. The CDR3 DNA reads as TGTGCCAGTAGTACCCGTTACACAGATACGCAGTATTTT.

V and J are TRBV7-2 and TRBJ2-3, with D unclear. V was shortened by 5 bases and J by 4 bases, with 13 bases between the two germline ends. The CDR3 consists of 14 residues. Germline V gives CDR1 SGHTA, CDR2 FQGNSA. The CDR3 spells CASSPVGTADTQYF. The CDR3 DNA reads TGTGCCAGCAGCCCCGTCGGCACGGCAGATACGCAGTATTTT.

The gene calls are TRBV7-6 and TRBJ1-4; 7 bases align to TRBD1. With V trimmed by 4 bases and J by 4 bases, 3 bases remained unmatched. This CDR3 comprises 14 residues. In germline, CDR1 is SGHVS, CDR2 FNYEAQ. The DNA of the CDR3 is TGTGCCAGCAGCTCCGGGACAGTTAATGAAAAACTGTTTTTT. Protein sequence: CASSSGTVNEKLFF.

This clone was detected only once. This chain uses TRBV11-2 with TRBJ1-2; D gene ambiguous. Per germline, CDR1 SGHAT and CDR2 FQNNGV. The CDR3 spans 12 residues. Trimming left V 0 bases short and J 6 bases short, with 5 bases between. The CDR3 DNA sequence: TGTGCCAGCAGCTTAGAGGGAGATGGCTACACCTTC. This codes for CASSLEGDGYTF.